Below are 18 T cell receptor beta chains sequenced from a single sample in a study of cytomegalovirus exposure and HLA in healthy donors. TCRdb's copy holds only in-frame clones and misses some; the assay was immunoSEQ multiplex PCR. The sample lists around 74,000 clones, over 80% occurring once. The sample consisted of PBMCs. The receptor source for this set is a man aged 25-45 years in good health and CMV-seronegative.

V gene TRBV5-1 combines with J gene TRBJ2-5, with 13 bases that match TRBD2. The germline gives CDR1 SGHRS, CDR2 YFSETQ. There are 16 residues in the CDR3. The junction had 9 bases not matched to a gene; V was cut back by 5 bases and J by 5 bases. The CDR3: CASRRTSGGRGETQYF. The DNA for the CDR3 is TGCGCCAGCAGGAGGACTAGCGGGGGTCGGGGCGAGACCCAGTACTTC.

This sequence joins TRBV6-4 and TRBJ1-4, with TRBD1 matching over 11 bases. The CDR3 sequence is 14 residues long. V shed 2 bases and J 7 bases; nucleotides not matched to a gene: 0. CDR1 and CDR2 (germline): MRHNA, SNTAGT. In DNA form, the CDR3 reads TGTGCCAGCAGTGACGGGACAGGGGGTGAAAAACTGTTTTTT. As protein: CASSDGTGGEKLFF.

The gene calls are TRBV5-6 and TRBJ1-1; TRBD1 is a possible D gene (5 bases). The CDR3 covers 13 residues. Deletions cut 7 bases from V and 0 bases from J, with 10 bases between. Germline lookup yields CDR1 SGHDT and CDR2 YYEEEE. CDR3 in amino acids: CASGRVMNTEAFF. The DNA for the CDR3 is TGTGCCAGCGGCAGGGTCATGAACACTGAAGCTTTCTTT. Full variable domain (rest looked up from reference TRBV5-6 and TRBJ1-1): DAGVTQSPTHLIKTRGQQVTLRCSPKSGHDTVSWYQQALGQGPQFIFQYYEEEERQRGNFPDRFSGHQFPNYSSELNVNALLLGDSALYLCASGRVMNTEAFFGQGTRLTVV.

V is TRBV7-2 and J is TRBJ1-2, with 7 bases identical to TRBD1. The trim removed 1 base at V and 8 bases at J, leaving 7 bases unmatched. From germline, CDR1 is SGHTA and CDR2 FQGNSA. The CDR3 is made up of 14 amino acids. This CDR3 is CASSLVRQGDGYTF. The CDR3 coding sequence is TGTGCCAGCAGCTTAGTGCGGCAGGGGGACGGCTACACCTTC.

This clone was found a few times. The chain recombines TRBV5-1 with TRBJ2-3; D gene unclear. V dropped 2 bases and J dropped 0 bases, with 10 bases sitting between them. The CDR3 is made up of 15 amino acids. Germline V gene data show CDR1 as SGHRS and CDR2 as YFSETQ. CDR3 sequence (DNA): TGCGCCAGCAGCTTCGACTTAACTAGCACAGATACGCAGTATTTT. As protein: CASSFDLTSTDTQYF.

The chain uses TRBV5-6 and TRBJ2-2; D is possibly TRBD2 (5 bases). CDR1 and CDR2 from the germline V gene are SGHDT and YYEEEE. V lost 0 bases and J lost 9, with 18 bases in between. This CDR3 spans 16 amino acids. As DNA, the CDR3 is TGTGCCAGCAGCTTGGACGTCGCGGGTCTGCGAAGGGAGCTGTTTTTT. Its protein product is CASSLDVAGLRRELFF. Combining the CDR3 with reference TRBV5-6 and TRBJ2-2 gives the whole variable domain DAGVTQSPTHLIKTRGQQVTLRCSPKSGHDTVSWYQQALGQGPQFIFQYYEEEERQRGNFPDRFSGHQFPNYSSELNVNALLLGDSALYLCASSLDVAGLRRELFFGEGSRLTVL.

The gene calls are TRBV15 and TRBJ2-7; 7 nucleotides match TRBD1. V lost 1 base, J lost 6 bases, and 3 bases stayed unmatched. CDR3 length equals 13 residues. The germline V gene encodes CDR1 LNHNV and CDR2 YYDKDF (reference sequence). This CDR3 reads CATSRVDRVEQYV. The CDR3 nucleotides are TGTGCCACCAGCAGAGTAGACAGGGTCGAGCAGTACGTC.

The CDR3 DNA reads as TGTGCCAGCAAGCAGGGGGACCGTTCACCCCTCCACTTT. This gives the protein CASKQGDRSPLHF. This rearrangement joins TRBV7-8 to TRBJ1-6; 7 bases map to TRBD1. This CDR3 has 13 residues. V was clipped by 7 bases and J by 9 bases; unmatched bases: 6. Looked up from germline, CDR1 is SGHVS and CDR2 is FQNEAQ. The complete variable domain, with remaining parts taken from reference TRBV7-8 and TRBJ1-6, reads GAGVSQSPRYKVAKRGQDVALRCDPISGHVSLFWYQQALGQGPEFLTYFQNEAQLDKSGLPSDRFFAERPEGSVSTLKIQRTQQEDSAVYLCASKQGDRSPLHFGNGTRLTVT.

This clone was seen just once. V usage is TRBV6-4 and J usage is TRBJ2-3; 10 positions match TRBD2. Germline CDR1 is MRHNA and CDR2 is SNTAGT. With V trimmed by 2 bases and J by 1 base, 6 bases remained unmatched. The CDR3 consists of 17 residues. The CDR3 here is CASSDIAGTSGTDTQYF. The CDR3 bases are TGTGCCAGCAGTGACATAGCCGGGACTAGCGGCACAGATACGCAGTATTTT.

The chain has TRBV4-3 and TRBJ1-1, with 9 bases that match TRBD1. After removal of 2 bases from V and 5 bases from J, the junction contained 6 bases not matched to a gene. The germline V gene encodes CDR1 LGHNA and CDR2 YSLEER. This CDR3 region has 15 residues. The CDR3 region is CASSQPGQGQTEAFF. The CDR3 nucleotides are TGCGCCAGCAGCCAACCGGGACAGGGTCAGACTGAAGCTTTCTTT.

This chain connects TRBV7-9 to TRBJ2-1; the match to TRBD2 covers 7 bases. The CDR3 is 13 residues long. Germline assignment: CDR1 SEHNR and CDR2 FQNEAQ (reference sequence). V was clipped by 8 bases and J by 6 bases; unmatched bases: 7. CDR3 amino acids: CASRGDFSNEQFF. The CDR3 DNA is TGTGCCAGCCGGGGGGATTTTAGCAATGAGCAGTTCTTC.

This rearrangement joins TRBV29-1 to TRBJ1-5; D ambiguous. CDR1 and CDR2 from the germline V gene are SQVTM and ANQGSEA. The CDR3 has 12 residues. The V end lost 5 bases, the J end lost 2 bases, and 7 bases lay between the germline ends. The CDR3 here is CSVLVGNQPQHF. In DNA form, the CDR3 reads TGCAGCGTTCTAGTTGGCAATCAGCCCCAGCATTTT.

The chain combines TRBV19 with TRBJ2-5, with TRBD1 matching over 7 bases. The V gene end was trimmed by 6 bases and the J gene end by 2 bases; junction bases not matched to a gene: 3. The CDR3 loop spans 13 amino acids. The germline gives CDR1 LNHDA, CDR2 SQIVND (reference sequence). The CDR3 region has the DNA TGTGCCAGTAGCTTACAGGGGCAAGAGACCCAGTACTTC. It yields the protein CASSLQGQETQYF.

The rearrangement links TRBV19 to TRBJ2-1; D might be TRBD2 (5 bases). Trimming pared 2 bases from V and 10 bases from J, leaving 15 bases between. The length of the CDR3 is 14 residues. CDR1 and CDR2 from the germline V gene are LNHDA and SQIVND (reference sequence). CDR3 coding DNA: TGTGCCAGTAGTATACGCGGGTTACAAGGGGAGCAGTTCTTC. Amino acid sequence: CASSIRGLQGEQFF.

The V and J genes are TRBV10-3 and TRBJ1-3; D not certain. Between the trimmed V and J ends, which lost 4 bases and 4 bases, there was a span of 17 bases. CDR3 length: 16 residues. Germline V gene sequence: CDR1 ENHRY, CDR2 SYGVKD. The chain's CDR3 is CAISGLRDFSGNTIYF. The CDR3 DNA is TGTGCCATCAGTGGATTGAGGGATTTCTCCGGAAACACCATATATTTT.

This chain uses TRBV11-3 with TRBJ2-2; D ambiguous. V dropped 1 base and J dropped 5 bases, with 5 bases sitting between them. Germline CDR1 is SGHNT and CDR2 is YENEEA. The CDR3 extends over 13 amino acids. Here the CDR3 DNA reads TGTGCCAGCAGCTTAGGGCAGACCGGGGAGCTGTTTTTT. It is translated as CASSLGQTGELFF.

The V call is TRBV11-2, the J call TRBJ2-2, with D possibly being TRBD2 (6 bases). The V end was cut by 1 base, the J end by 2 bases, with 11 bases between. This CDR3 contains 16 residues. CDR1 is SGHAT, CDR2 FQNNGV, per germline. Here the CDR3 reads CASSLGSGLNTGELFF. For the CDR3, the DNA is TGTGCCAGCAGCTTAGGTTCGGGACTTAACACCGGGGAGCTGTTTTTT.

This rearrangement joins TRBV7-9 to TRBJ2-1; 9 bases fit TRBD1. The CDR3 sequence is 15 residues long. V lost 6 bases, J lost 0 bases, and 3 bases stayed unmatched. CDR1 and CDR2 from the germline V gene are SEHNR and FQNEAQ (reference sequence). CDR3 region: CASRVTGGSYNEQFF. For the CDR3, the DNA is TGTGCCAGCAGGGTGACAGGGGGCTCCTACAATGAGCAGTTCTTC.